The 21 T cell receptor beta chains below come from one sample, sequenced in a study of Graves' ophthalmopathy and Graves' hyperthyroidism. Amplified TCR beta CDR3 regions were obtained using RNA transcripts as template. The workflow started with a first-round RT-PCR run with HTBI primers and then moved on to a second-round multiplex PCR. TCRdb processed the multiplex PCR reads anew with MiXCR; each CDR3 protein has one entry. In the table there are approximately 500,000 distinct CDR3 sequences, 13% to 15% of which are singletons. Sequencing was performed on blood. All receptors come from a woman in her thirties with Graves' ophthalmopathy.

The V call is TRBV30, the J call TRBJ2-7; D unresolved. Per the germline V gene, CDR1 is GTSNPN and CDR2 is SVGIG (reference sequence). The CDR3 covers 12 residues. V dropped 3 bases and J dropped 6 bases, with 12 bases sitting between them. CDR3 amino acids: CAWRGLSGEQYF. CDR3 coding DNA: TGTGCCTGGAGGGGTTTGAGTGGCGAGCAGTACTTC.

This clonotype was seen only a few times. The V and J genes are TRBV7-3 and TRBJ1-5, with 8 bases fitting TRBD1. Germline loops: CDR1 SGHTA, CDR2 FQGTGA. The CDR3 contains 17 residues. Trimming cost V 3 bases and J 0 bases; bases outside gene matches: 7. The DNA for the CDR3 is TGTGCCAGCAGCTTCCAGGGGGCGTTTTATAGCAATCAGCCCCAGCATTTT. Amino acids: CASSFQGAFYSNQPQHF.

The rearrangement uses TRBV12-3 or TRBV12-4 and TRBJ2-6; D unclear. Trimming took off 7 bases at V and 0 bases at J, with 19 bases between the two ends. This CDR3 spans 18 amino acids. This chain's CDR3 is CASTQSGRFSSGANVLTF. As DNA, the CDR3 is TGTGCCAGCACCCAGTCGGGCAGGTTTTCCTCTGGGGCCAACGTCCTGACTTTC.

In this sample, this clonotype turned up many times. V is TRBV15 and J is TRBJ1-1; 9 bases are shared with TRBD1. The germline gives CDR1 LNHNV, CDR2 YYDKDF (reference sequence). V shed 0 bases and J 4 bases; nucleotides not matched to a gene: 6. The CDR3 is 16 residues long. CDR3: CATSRESTGGTTEAFF. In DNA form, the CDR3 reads TGTGCCACCAGCAGAGAATCGACAGGGGGGACCACTGAAGCTTTCTTT.

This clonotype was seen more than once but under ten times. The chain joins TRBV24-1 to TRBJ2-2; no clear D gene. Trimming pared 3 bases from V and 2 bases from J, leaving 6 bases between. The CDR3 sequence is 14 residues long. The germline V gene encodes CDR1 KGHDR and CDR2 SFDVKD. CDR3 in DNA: TGTGCCACCAGTGATCTGGAAAACACCGGGGAGCTGTTTTTT. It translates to CATSDLENTGELFF.

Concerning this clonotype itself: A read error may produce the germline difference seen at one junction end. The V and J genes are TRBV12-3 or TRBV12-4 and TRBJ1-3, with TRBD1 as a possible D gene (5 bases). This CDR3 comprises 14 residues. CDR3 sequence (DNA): TGTGCCCGCAGTATGACAGTTGGTGGAAACACCATATATTTT. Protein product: CARSMTVGGNTIYF.

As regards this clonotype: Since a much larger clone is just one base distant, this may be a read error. DNA for the CDR3: TGCAGTGCTAGAAACAGGGCCTACGAGCAGTACTTC. It translates to CSARNRAYEQYF. The rearrangement links TRBV20-1 to TRBJ2-7; TRBD1 might be the D (6 bases). There are 12 residues in the CDR3. CDR1 is DFQATT, CDR2 SNEGSKA, per germline (reference sequence). V lost 2 bases, J lost 2 bases, and 7 bases lay in between.

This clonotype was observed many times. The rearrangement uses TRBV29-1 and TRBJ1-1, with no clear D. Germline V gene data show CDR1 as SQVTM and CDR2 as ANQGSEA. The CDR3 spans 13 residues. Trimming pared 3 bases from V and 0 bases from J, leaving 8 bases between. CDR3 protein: CSVERKVNTEAFF. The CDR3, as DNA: TGCAGCGTTGAGCGGAAGGTGAACACTGAAGCTTTCTTT.

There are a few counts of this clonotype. As DNA, the CDR3 is TGTGCCAGCAGCTTGGCCGGGTCTAGCGGGGGTACTCAAGAGACCCAGTACTTC. Translated, it gives CASSLAGSSGGTQETQYF. The genes are TRBV5-4 and TRBJ2-5, with 10 bases aligning to TRBD2. The V gene end was trimmed by 0 bases and the J gene end by 2 bases; junction bases not matched to a gene: 10. Germline CDR1 reads SGHNT; CDR2 reads YYREEE (reference sequence). The CDR3 is made up of 18 amino acids.

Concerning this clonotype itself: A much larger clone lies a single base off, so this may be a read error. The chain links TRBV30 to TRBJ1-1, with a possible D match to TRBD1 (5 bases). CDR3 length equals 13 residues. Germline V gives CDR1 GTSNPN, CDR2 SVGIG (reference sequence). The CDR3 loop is CAWRGQMNTEACF. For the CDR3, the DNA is TGTGCCTGGAGAGGACAAATGAACACTGAAGCTTGCTTT.

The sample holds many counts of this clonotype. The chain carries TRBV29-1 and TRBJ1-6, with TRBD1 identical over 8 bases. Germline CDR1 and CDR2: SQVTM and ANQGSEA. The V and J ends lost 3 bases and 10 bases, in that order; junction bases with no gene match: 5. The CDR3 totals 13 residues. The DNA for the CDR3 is TGCAGCGTTGACAGGGGGCCAACCTCACCCCTCCACTTT. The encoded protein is CSVDRGPTSPLHF.

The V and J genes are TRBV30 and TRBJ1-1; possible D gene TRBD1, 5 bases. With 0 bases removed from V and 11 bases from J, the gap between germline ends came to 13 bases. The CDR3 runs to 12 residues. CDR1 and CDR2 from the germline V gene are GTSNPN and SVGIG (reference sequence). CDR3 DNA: TGTGCCTGGAGTGTACGGGACTCCACGGCTTTCTTT. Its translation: CAWSVRDSTAFF.

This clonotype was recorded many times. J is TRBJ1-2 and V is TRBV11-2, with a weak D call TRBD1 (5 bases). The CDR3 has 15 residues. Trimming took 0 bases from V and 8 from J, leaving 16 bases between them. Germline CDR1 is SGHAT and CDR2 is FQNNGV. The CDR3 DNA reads TGTGCCAGCAGCTTAGAGTGGGACGAAGACGGAGGCTACACCTTC. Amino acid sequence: CASSLEWDEDGGYTF.

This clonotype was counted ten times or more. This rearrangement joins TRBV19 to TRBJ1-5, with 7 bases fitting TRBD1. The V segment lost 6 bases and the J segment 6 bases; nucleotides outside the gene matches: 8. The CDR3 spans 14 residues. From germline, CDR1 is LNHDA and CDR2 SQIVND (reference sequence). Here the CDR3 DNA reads TGTGCCAGTAGCAATGACAGGGATGGTCAGCCCCAGCATTTT. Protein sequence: CASSNDRDGQPQHF.

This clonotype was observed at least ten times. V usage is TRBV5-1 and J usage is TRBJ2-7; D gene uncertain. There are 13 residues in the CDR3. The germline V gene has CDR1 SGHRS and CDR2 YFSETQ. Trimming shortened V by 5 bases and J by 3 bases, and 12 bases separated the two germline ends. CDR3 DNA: TGCGCCAGCAGTTTCCAGACCTACTACGAGCAGTACTTC. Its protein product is CASSFQTYYEQYF.

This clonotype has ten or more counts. DNA for the CDR3: TGCGCCAGCAGCTTGGCCTATGGGGCGGAGGGCTACACCTTC. It yields the protein CASSLAYGAEGYTF. V is TRBV5-1 and J is TRBJ1-2, with D perhaps TRBD1 (5 bases). CDR3 size: 14 residues. Trimming pared 0 bases from V and 8 bases from J, leaving 14 bases between. Germline-derived CDR1 and CDR2 are SGHRS and YFSETQ.

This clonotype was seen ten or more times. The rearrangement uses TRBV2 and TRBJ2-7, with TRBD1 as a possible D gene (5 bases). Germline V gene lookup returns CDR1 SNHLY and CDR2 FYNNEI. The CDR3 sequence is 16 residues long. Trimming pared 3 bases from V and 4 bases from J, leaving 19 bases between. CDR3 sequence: CASSERRGHGWYEQYF. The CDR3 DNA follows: TGTGCCAGCAGTGAGAGACGAGGACATGGTTGGTACGAGCAGTACTTC.

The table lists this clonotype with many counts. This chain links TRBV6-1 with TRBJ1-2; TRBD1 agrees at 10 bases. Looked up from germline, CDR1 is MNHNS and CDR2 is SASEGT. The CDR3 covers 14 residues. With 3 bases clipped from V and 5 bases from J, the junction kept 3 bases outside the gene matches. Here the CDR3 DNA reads TGTGCCAGCAGTGAGGGACAGGGGTTATATGGCTACACCTTC. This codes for CASSEGQGLYGYTF.

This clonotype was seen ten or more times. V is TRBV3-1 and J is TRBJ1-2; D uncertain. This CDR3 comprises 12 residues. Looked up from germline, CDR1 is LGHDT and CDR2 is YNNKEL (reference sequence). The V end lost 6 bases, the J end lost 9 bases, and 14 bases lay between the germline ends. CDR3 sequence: CASSFEGRSYTF. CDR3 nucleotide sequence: TGTGCCAGCAGTTTTGAAGGCAGGAGCTACACCTTC.

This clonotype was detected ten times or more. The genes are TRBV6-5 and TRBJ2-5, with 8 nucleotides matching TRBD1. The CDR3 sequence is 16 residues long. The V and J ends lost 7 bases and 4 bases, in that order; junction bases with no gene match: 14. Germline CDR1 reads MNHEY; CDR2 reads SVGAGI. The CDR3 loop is CASIKTGRGQGETQYF. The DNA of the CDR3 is TGTGCCAGCATCAAGACAGGCAGGGGGCAAGGAGAGACCCAGTACTTC.

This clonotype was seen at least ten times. In nucleotides, the CDR3 is TGTGCCAGCTGCAGGGAAGGGTCCTTTAACTATGGCTACACCTTC. Translation: CASCREGSFNYGYTF. V and J are TRBV12-3 or TRBV12-4 and TRBJ1-2, with D maybe TRBD1 (5 bases). V lost 8 bases and J lost 1, with 17 bases in between. CDR3 length: 15 amino acids.